Below are 27 T cell receptor beta chains sequenced from a single sample in a study of T cell responses to AZD1222 COVID-19 vaccine. Here immunoSEQ multiplex PCR was the method, and the copy in TCRdb shows in-frame clones only, minus some. This repertoire shows fewer than 150,000 clones, about nine tenths found once; its top ten account for 6% to 8%. Material: peripheral blood, obtained on day 0 of AZD1222 vaccination. These receptors all stem from an adult in good health.

The chain employs TRBV4-1 and TRBJ2-4, with a tentative D call TRBD2 (5 bases). The germline CDR1 and CDR2 sequences are MGHRA and YSYEKL. The V gene lost 1 base and the J gene lost 10 bases, with 11 bases spanning the gap. The CDR3 totals 13 residues. This chain's CDR3 is CASSQGVGRIQYF. CDR3 in DNA: TGCGCCAGCAGCCAAGGTGTTGGGAGAATTCAGTACTTC.

CDR3 sequence: CASSYSLGGLGYEQYF. The CDR3 DNA reads as TGTGCCAGCAGTTACTCTTTGGGGGGATTGGGCTACGAGCAGTACTTC. This chain links TRBV6-5 with TRBJ2-7, with D maybe TRBD2 (6 bases). The germline V gene has CDR1 MNHEY and CDR2 SVGAGI. The CDR3 consists of 16 residues. Between the trimmed V and J ends, which lost 0 bases and 3 bases, there was a span of 15 bases.

The rearrangement uses TRBV5-1 and TRBJ2-2; the D gene is possibly TRBD1 (6 bases). CDR1 and CDR2 (germline): SGHRS, YFSETQ. This CDR3 region has 15 residues. V was trimmed by 1 base and J by 0 bases, leaving 7 bases between them. The CDR3 region is CASSLQGPNTGELFF. CDR3 DNA sequence: TGCGCCAGCAGCTTGCAGGGGCCGAACACCGGGGAGCTGTTTTTT.

The chain employs TRBV20-1 and TRBJ2-7; the D gene is possibly TRBD2 (6 bases). Trimming removed 3 bases from V and 0 bases from J, with 9 bases in between. This CDR3 is built from 13 residues. CDR1 is DFQATT and CDR2 is SNEGSKA in the germline V gene (reference sequence). The CDR3 region is CSASHGSSYEQYF. CDR3 bases: TGCAGTGCTAGTCACGGGAGCTCCTACGAGCAGTACTTC.

The chain employs TRBV7-9 and TRBJ2-7; D uncertain. In germline, CDR1 is SEHNR, CDR2 FQNEAQ (reference sequence). V was shortened by 7 bases and J by 4 bases, with 11 bases between the two germline ends. CDR3 length: 12 amino acids. This CDR3 is CASTRQGYEQYF. In DNA form, the CDR3 reads TGTGCCAGCACCAGACAAGGATACGAGCAGTACTTC.

This clone appeared a few times. The J gene is TRBJ1-6, the V gene TRBV19; TRBD1 might be the D (5 bases). This CDR3 comprises 15 residues. The germline V gene encodes CDR1 LNHDA and CDR2 SQIVND (reference sequence). The ends were cut back, 3 bases at V and 9 bases at J, with 15 bases in the middle. The CDR3: CASSMDHTGGSPLHF. The CDR3, as DNA: TGTGCCAGTAGTATGGACCACACTGGGGGTTCACCCCTCCACTTT.

The V call is TRBV5-1, the J call TRBJ1-2; D may be TRBD1 (5 bases). Looked up from germline, CDR1 is SGHRS and CDR2 is YFSETQ. The CDR3 is 12 amino acids. Trimming left V 5 bases short and J 8 bases short, with 13 bases between. As DNA, the CDR3 is TGCGCCAGCAGAAGGGGCTCGGGCGGCTACACCTTC. Translating it yields CASRRGSGGYTF.

With respect to this clone: The germline gene is not matched at one end of the junction; a read error may be the cause. The rearrangement uses TRBV7-7 and TRBJ1-3; unclear D gene. Germline CDR1 is SSHAT and CDR2 is FNYEAQ (reference sequence). CDR3 length: 16 residues. The CDR3 region has the DNA TGTGCTAGCAGCTTAGGTGGACCGCGCTCTGGAAACACCATATATTTT. It translates to CASSLGGPRSGNTIYF.

The chain links TRBV5-1 to TRBJ2-1, with D perhaps TRBD1 or TRBD2 (6 bases each). V was shortened by 6 bases and J by 7 bases, with 20 bases between the two germline ends. CDR1 is SGHRS, CDR2 YFSETQ, per germline. The CDR3 length is 15 residues. The CDR3 DNA is TGCGCCAGCACCCCAGGGGCGGGGAGCGGTAATGAGCAGTTCTTC. It is translated as CASTPGAGSGNEQFF.

The chain carries TRBV7-9 and TRBJ1-2, with D maybe TRBD1 (5 bases). The length of the CDR3 is 14 residues. V gave up 2 bases and J gave up 4 bases, with 11 bases separating them. CDR1 and CDR2 (germline): SEHNR, FQNEAQ (reference sequence). In nucleotides, the CDR3 is TGTGCCAGCAGCTTATTTCGGGACGGCTATGGCTACACCTTC. Amino acid sequence: CASSLFRDGYGYTF.

This rearrangement joins TRBV9 to TRBJ2-7; no firm D call. The CDR3 has 15 amino acids. Trimming removed 0 bases from V and 0 bases from J, with 10 bases in between. CDR1 SGDLS and CDR2 YYNGEE come from the germline V gene. DNA for the CDR3: TGTGCCAGCAGCGTAGGCCAGGCGAGCTCCTACGAGCAGTACTTC. Its protein product is CASSVGQASSYEQYF.

Notes on this clone: At one end the junction does not follow the germline gene, possibly because of a read error. This chain connects TRBV7-2 to TRBJ2-1; possible D gene TRBD2, 6 bases. The CDR3 consists of 15 residues. Germline V lookup: CDR1 SGHTA, CDR2 FQGNSA. The CDR3 loop reads CASRLGGAGYNEQFF. The CDR3, as DNA: TGTGCCAGCAGATTAGGAGGGGCCGGGTACAATGAGCAGTTCTTC.

This clone was found a few times. The V and J genes are TRBV11-2 and TRBJ2-1; D uncertain. Germline-derived CDR1 and CDR2 are SGHAT and FQNNGV. The CDR3 consists of 16 residues. Trimming took 1 base from V and 0 from J, leaving 10 bases between them. The CDR3 bases are TGTGCCAGCAGCTTAGTGGCCATTGGCTCCTACAATGAGCAGTTCTTC. Residues: CASSLVAIGSYNEQFF.

This rearrangement joins TRBV12-3 or TRBV12-4 to TRBJ1-1; 7 bases agree with TRBD1. V was clipped by 4 bases and J by 8 bases; unmatched bases: 7. The CDR3 runs to 13 residues. This CDR3 is CASSSGGVSEAFF. DNA of the CDR3: TGTGCCAGCAGTTCAGGGGGGGTATCCGAAGCTTTCTTT.

This clone was observed a single time. The chain is built from TRBV6-2 or TRBV6-3 and TRBJ2-3, with 7 bases that match TRBD2. J lost 3 bases, V lost 0 bases, and 9 bases had no gene match. This CDR3 has 17 residues. Per germline, CDR1 MNHEY and CDR2 SVGEGT. The CDR3: CASSYSRGRDWTDTQYF. As DNA, the CDR3 is TGTGCCAGCAGTTACTCCCGCGGGAGAGATTGGACAGATACGCAGTATTTT.

The chain employs TRBV29-1 and TRBJ2-5; either TRBD1 or TRBD2 may fit D (5 bases each). CDR1 and CDR2 (germline): SQVTM, ANQGSEA. This CDR3 region has 13 residues. With 5 bases removed from V and 4 bases from J, the gap between germline ends came to 14 bases. This CDR3 is CSVPRAGGETQYF. CDR3 bases: TGCAGCGTTCCCAGGGCTGGGGGAGAGACCCAGTACTTC.

The chain links TRBV15 to TRBJ1-3; D call uncertain. Germline CDR1 LNHNV, CDR2 YYDKDF (reference sequence). This CDR3 comprises 15 residues. Between the trimmed V and J ends, which lost 3 bases and 0 bases, there was a span of 9 bases. The DNA for the CDR3 is TGTGCCACCAGCAGGGAGCTGAGCTCTGGAAACACCATATATTTT. Its protein is CATSRELSSGNTIYF.

The gene calls are TRBV19 and TRBJ2-7, with D possibly TRBD1 on 7 matching bases. V lost 3 bases to trimming and J lost 5 bases, with 17 bases between them. CDR1 LNHDA and CDR2 SQIVND come from the germline V gene (reference sequence). The CDR3 runs to 15 residues. Written as DNA, the CDR3 is TGTGCCAGTAGTATGGCGTACAGGGGAGGCGACGAGCAGTACTTC. This gives the protein CASSMAYRGGDEQYF. Filled out from reference TRBV19 and TRBJ2-7, the complete variable domain reads DGGITQSPKYLFRKEGQNVTLSCEQNLNHDAMYWYRQDPGQGLRLIYYSQIVNDFQKGDIAEGYSVSREKKESFPLTVTSAQKNPTAFYLCASSMAYRGGDEQYFGPGTRLTVT.

This clone was picked up a small number of times. V is TRBV5-6 and J is TRBJ1-1; D is perhaps TRBD1 (6 bases). The CDR3 runs to 13 residues. The V and J ends lost 2 bases and 4 bases respectively, with 9 bases between them. Germline-derived CDR1 and CDR2 are SGHDT and YYEEEE. The CDR3 sequence is CASSLGGGTEAFF. CDR3 nucleotide sequence: TGTGCCAGCAGCTTAGGGGGGGGCACTGAAGCTTTCTTT.

This clone was observed a few times. V is TRBV29-1 and J is TRBJ1-1; no reliable D call. V shed 6 bases and J shed 4 bases, with 15 bases lying between them. Germline V lookup: CDR1 SQVTM, CDR2 ANQGSEA. The CDR3 sequence is 13 residues long. Here the CDR3 reads CSVRWDWSTEAFF. Written as DNA, the CDR3 is TGCAGCGTCCGGTGGGATTGGAGCACTGAAGCTTTCTTT. The full variable domain, completed using reference TRBV29-1 and TRBJ1-1, is SAVISQKPSRDICQRGTSLTIQCQVDSQVTMMFWYRQQPGQSLTLIATANQGSEATYESGFVIDKFPISRPNLTFSTLTVSNMSPEDSSIYLCSVRWDWSTEAFFGQGTRLTVV.

The chain joins TRBV20-1 to TRBJ2-7; 7 bases map to TRBD1. The CDR3 extends over 13 amino acids. From germline, CDR1 is DFQATT and CDR2 SNEGSKA (reference sequence). Trimming at V came to 3 bases and at J to 3 bases, leaving 5 bases not matched to a gene. In nucleotides, the CDR3 is TGCAGTGCTAGTATTGGGACAGACTACGAGCAGTACTTC. Residues: CSASIGTDYEQYF.

The chain carries TRBV3-1 (or the pseudogene TRBV3-2) and TRBJ1-5, with D unresolved. Trimming took 3 bases from V and 9 from J, leaving 12 bases between them. Germline V lookup: CDR1 LGHDT, CDR2 YNNKEL (reference sequence). The CDR3 contains 13 residues. The CDR3 coding sequence is TGTGCCAGCAGCCAGACCCGCTCCGGGCCCCAGCATTTT. Its translation is CASSQTRSGPQHF.

The rearrangement links TRBV4-1 to TRBJ2-2; D assignment may be TRBD1 or TRBD2 (5 bases each). This CDR3 spans 15 amino acids. Germline V gene data show CDR1 as MGHRA and CDR2 as YSYEKL. Trimming cost V 0 bases and J 5 bases, with 10 bases left between them. The CDR3 loop reads CASSQDRGKTGELFF. For the CDR3, the DNA is TGCGCCAGCAGCCAAGATCGGGGCAAGACCGGGGAGCTGTTTTTT.

The chain recombines TRBV5-1 with TRBJ2-1, with a possible D match to TRBD2 (5 bases). Germline-derived CDR1 and CDR2 are SGHRS and YFSETQ. The V end was cut by 4 bases, the J end by 0 bases, with 11 bases between. The CDR3 covers 15 residues. CDR3 coding DNA: TGCGCCAGCAGCCCCGCGGGCCGCTCCTACAATGAGCAGTTCTTC. Its translation: CASSPAGRSYNEQFF.

This sequence joins TRBV7-9 and TRBJ2-7, with D uncertain. The CDR3 consists of 11 residues. Deletions cut 5 bases from V and 1 base from J, with 3 bases between. The germline V gene has CDR1 SEHNR and CDR2 FQNEAQ (reference sequence). CDR3 protein: CASSASYEQYF. CDR3 DNA sequence: TGTGCCAGCAGCGCTTCCTACGAGCAGTACTTC.

V and J are TRBV5-1 and TRBJ2-7, with 10 nucleotides matching TRBD2. Germline CDR1 and CDR2: SGHRS and YFSETQ. This CDR3 contains 15 residues. V lost 1 base, J lost 6 bases, and 7 bases stayed unmatched. CDR3 nucleotides: TGCGCCAGCAGCTTGACTAGCGGGAAATGGGGCGAGCAGTACTTC. Protein sequence: CASSLTSGKWGEQYF.

The chain joins TRBV4-2 to TRBJ2-7; 9 nucleotides match TRBD2. The CDR3 runs to 15 residues. CDR1 is LGHNA, CDR2 YNFKEQ, per germline. V lost 1 base to trimming and J lost 4 bases; unmatched junction nucleotides: 5. The CDR3 DNA reads as TGTGCCAGCAGCCAAGCGTCAAGCGGGGGGTACGAGCAGTACTTC. Residues: CASSQASSGGYEQYF.